Listed below are T cell receptor beta chains from one sample, sequenced in a study of blood T cell repertoires in COVID-19. Here immunoSEQ multiplex PCR was the method, and the copy in TCRdb shows in-frame clones only, minus some. Of some 260,000 clones listed, roughly 91% are singletons. Input material: peripheral blood. These receptors originate from a woman in her thirties or forties who had recovered from COVID-19. Both conserved end residues are part of each CDR3. Fields, in order: J gene, V gene, D gene, clone size, CDR3 length, CDR3 DNA, CDR3 protein. The D gene is left open where the match is weak. Not all rows give a size; the values are once, few, many and, for expanded clones, a class.

j_call: TRBJ1-5
v_call: TRBV10-3
d_call: TRBD1
clone_size: .
cdr3_length: 16
cdr3_nt: TGTGCCATCAGTGAGTCCGGGAGGGGGCAGGGTCAGCCCCAGCATTTT
cdr3_aa: CAISESGRGQGQPQHF

j_call: TRBJ1-5
v_call: TRBV19
d_call: .
clone_size: .
cdr3_length: 14
cdr3_nt: TGTGCCAGTAGTATCGCTGGCGGCGGTCAGCCCCAGCATTTT
cdr3_aa: CASSIAGGGQPQHF

j_call: TRBJ1-2
v_call: TRBV11-3
d_call: TRBD1
clone_size: .
cdr3_length: 15
cdr3_nt: TGTGCCAGCAGCACCCGACAGGGGGCCCGCTATGGCTACACCTTC
cdr3_aa: CASSTRQGARYGYTF

j_call: TRBJ2-5
v_call: TRBV5-4
d_call: TRBD1
clone_size: .
cdr3_length: 15
cdr3_nt: TGTGCCAGCAGCCCGGGACAGGGGGTGGGAGAGACCCAGTACTTC
cdr3_aa: CASSPGQGVGETQYF

j_call: TRBJ2-5
v_call: TRBV9
d_call: TRBD2
clone_size: .
cdr3_length: 18
cdr3_nt: TGTGCCAGCAGCGTAGGGGCTAGCGGGAGTGGGTACCAAGAGACCCAGTACTTC
cdr3_aa: CASSVGASGSGYQETQYF

j_call: TRBJ1-5
v_call: TRBV30
d_call: .
clone_size: .
cdr3_length: 15
cdr3_nt: TGTGCCTGGAGTGCCCCCGACAGGATATTCCGGCCCCAGCATTTT
cdr3_aa: CAWSAPDRIFRPQHF

j_call: TRBJ1-2
v_call: TRBV6-2/TRBV6-3
d_call: TRBD1
clone_size: .
cdr3_length: 15
cdr3_nt: TGTGCCAGCAGTTACTCCGTGACAGGGTTAACCAGCTACACCTTC
cdr3_aa: CASSYSVTGLTSYTF

j_call: TRBJ2-3
v_call: TRBV5-5
d_call: TRBD2
clone_size: .
cdr3_length: 16
cdr3_nt: TGTGCCAGCAGCCCGACTAGCGGCCCTAGCACAGATACGCAGTATTTT
cdr3_aa: CASSPTSGPSTDTQYF

j_call: TRBJ1-4
v_call: TRBV5-4
d_call: .
clone_size: once
cdr3_length: 15
cdr3_nt: TGTGCCAGCGCCAACGGGGGGGGTCCTAATGAAAAACTGTTTTTT
cdr3_aa: CASANGGGPNEKLFF

j_call: TRBJ2-3
v_call: TRBV6-5
d_call: .
clone_size: few
cdr3_length: 14
cdr3_nt: TGTGCCAGCAGGGCGAGTGGGGTGCGGGGTACGCAGTATTTT
cdr3_aa: CASRASGVRGTQYF

j_call: TRBJ2-1
v_call: TRBV18
d_call: TRBD1
clone_size: once
cdr3_length: 13
cdr3_nt: TGTGCCAGCTCACCGGACAGGCACAATGAGCAGTTCTTC
cdr3_aa: CASSPDRHNEQFF

j_call: TRBJ1-5
v_call: TRBV27
d_call: .
clone_size: .
cdr3_length: 13
cdr3_nt: TGTGCCAGCAGTTTAACGGGATCAATGGCCCAGCATTTT
cdr3_aa: CASSLTGSMAQHF

j_call: TRBJ2-7
v_call: TRBV7-2
d_call: TRBD2
clone_size: .
cdr3_length: 14
cdr3_nt: TGTGCCAGCAGTTACCAAAGCGGGGACTACGAGCAGTACTTC
cdr3_aa: CASSYQSGDYEQYF

j_call: TRBJ1-2
v_call: TRBV24-1
d_call: TRBD1
clone_size: .
cdr3_length: 18
cdr3_nt: TGTGCCACCAGTGCCCCCCCCGGGGGGACAGGGGTGGGCTATGGCTACACCTTC
cdr3_aa: CATSAPPGGTGVGYGYTF

j_call: TRBJ2-1
v_call: TRBV7-7
d_call: .
clone_size: once
cdr3_length: 13
cdr3_nt: TGTGCTAGCAGCCCCCTTGGGCGGGGAGAGCAGTTCTTC
cdr3_aa: CASSPLGRGEQFF

j_call: TRBJ1-1
v_call: TRBV14
d_call: .
clone_size: .
cdr3_length: 13
cdr3_nt: TGTGCCAGCAGTCTCACAGAGGGCACTGAAGCTTTCTTT
cdr3_aa: CASSLTEGTEAFF

j_call: TRBJ2-5
v_call: TRBV21-1
d_call: .
clone_size: .
cdr3_length: 16
cdr3_nt: TGTGCCAGCAGCAAAGGGGGCGGCCTAGGTTTTGTGACCCAGTACTTC
cdr3_aa: CASSKGGGLGFVTQYF

j_call: TRBJ2-1
v_call: TRBV5-6
d_call: .
clone_size: .
cdr3_length: 19
cdr3_nt: TGTGCCAGCAGCCCCCCCGTGGGGGGCGGGAGTATAAGGGTCCATGAGCAGTTCTTC
cdr3_aa: CASSPPVGGGSIRVHEQFF

j_call: TRBJ1-2
v_call: TRBV3-1/TRBV3-2
d_call: .
clone_size: .
cdr3_length: 14
cdr3_nt: TGTGCCAGCAGCCAAGGGGTCGTTGGGGGCGGCTACACCTTC
cdr3_aa: CASSQGVVGGGYTF

j_call: TRBJ2-5
v_call: TRBV7-2
d_call: .
clone_size: .
cdr3_length: 16
cdr3_nt: TGTGCCAGCAGCTTAAAGGCGGGTAGGATACAAGAGACCCAGTACTTC
cdr3_aa: CASSLKAGRIQETQYF

j_call: TRBJ2-5
v_call: TRBV7-9
d_call: TRBD1
clone_size: .
cdr3_length: 15
cdr3_nt: TGTGCCAGCAGCCACAGGACAGGGGAGGGAGAGACCCAGTACTTC
cdr3_aa: CASSHRTGEGETQYF

j_call: TRBJ1-6
v_call: TRBV5-1
d_call: TRBD1
clone_size: .
cdr3_length: 14
cdr3_nt: TGCGCCAGCAGCCGCGGACAGGGCGGATCACCCCTCCACTTT
cdr3_aa: CASSRGQGGSPLHF

j_call: TRBJ1-1
v_call: TRBV16
d_call: .
clone_size: .
cdr3_length: 15
cdr3_nt: TGTGCCAGCAGCCAATCTCCGACGGGGAACACTGAAGCTTTCTTT
cdr3_aa: CASSQSPTGNTEAFF

j_call: TRBJ2-3
v_call: TRBV4-1
d_call: .
clone_size: .
cdr3_length: 16
cdr3_nt: TGCGCCAGCAGCCAAGAGATGAGCACGGCGGGGGATACGCAGTATTTT
cdr3_aa: CASSQEMSTAGDTQYF

j_call: TRBJ2-1
v_call: TRBV5-4
d_call: TRBD1
clone_size: .
cdr3_length: 15
cdr3_nt: TGTGCCAGCAGCTACGGACAGGGGGCGGGCAATGAGCAGTTCTTC
cdr3_aa: CASSYGQGAGNEQFF

j_call: TRBJ2-3
v_call: TRBV11-2
d_call: .
clone_size: .
cdr3_length: 14
cdr3_nt: TGTGCCAGCAGCTTCACCCCGGGCACAGATACGCAGTATTTT
cdr3_aa: CASSFTPGTDTQYF

j_call: TRBJ2-3
v_call: TRBV30
d_call: .
clone_size: .
cdr3_length: 14
cdr3_nt: TGTGCCTGGCGGACGGGGACTAGCACAGATACGCAGTATTTT
cdr3_aa: CAWRTGTSTDTQYF

j_call: TRBJ2-2
v_call: TRBV7-2
d_call: .
clone_size: .
cdr3_length: 17
cdr3_nt: TGTGCCAGCAGCTTAGCACGAGGCGGGGAGGGGGCCGGGGAGCTGTTTTTT
cdr3_aa: CASSLARGGEGAGELFF

j_call: TRBJ2-3
v_call: TRBV23-1
d_call: .
clone_size: .
cdr3_length: 17
cdr3_nt: TGCGCCAGCAGTCAACCCGGACAGCCCCCTAGCACAGATACGCAGTATTTT
cdr3_aa: CASSQPGQPPSTDTQYF

j_call: TRBJ2-7
v_call: TRBV6-5
d_call: .
clone_size: few
cdr3_length: 15
cdr3_nt: TGTGCCAGCAGTTACCCCCATGGGGCTACCTACGAGCAGTACTTC
cdr3_aa: CASSYPHGATYEQYF

j_call: TRBJ1-6
v_call: TRBV4-3
d_call: TRBD1
clone_size: .
cdr3_length: 15
cdr3_nt: TGCGCCAGCAGCCAAGAAGAGGGGGCAAATTCACCCCTCCACTTT
cdr3_aa: CASSQEEGANSPLHF

j_call: TRBJ1-2
v_call: TRBV30
d_call: .
clone_size: .
cdr3_length: 16
cdr3_nt: TGTGCCTGGAGTGGAGTTAGGGGCCGCCCTGGGTATGGCTACACCTTC
cdr3_aa: CAWSGVRGRPGYGYTF

j_call: TRBJ2-7
v_call: TRBV6-5
d_call: .
clone_size: once
cdr3_length: 16
cdr3_nt: TGTGCCAGCAGTTACTCGAGTTTTAGCGCGGCCTACGAGCAGTACTTC
cdr3_aa: CASSYSSFSAAYEQYF

j_call: TRBJ1-1
v_call: TRBV6-5
d_call: TRBD1
clone_size: .
cdr3_length: 13
cdr3_nt: TGTGCCAGCAGGGAGACAGGGCGCACTGAAGCTTTCTTT
cdr3_aa: CASRETGRTEAFF

j_call: TRBJ1-2
v_call: TRBV28
d_call: .
clone_size: .
cdr3_length: 13
cdr3_nt: TGTGCCAGCAGCCGTGGGCACACCTATGGCTACACCTTC
cdr3_aa: CASSRGHTYGYTF

j_call: TRBJ2-3
v_call: TRBV9
d_call: TRBD2
clone_size: .
cdr3_length: 17
cdr3_nt: TGTGCCAGCAGCGTAGCGGGTCCAGCGGGAGTGACAGATACGCAGTATTTT
cdr3_aa: CASSVAGPAGVTDTQYF

j_call: TRBJ2-7
v_call: TRBV7-2
d_call: .
clone_size: .
cdr3_length: 13
cdr3_nt: TGTGCCAGCAGCTTAGCGGCAGGCTACGAGCAGTACTTC
cdr3_aa: CASSLAAGYEQYF

j_call: TRBJ1-3
v_call: TRBV5-5
d_call: .
clone_size: .
cdr3_length: 15
cdr3_nt: TGTGCCAGCAGCTTGCCCGGGAACTCTGGAAACACCATATATTTT
cdr3_aa: CASSLPGNSGNTIYF

j_call: TRBJ2-1
v_call: TRBV6-5
d_call: TRBD2
clone_size: once
cdr3_length: 15
cdr3_nt: TGTGCCAGCAGCCTTGGACTAGCGGGAACCTATGAGCAGTTCTTC
cdr3_aa: CASSLGLAGTYEQFF

j_call: TRBJ1-2
v_call: TRBV18
d_call: TRBD1
clone_size: .
cdr3_length: 14
cdr3_nt: TGTGCCAGCCCCAGCCGACAGGGTAGATATGGCTACACCTTC
cdr3_aa: CASPSRQGRYGYTF

j_call: TRBJ1-2
v_call: TRBV6-2/TRBV6-3
d_call: .
clone_size: .
cdr3_length: 12
cdr3_nt: TGTGCCAGCACCCCGGGGGCAGTCGCCTACACCTTC
cdr3_aa: CASTPGAVAYTF